Below are 17 T cell receptor beta chains sequenced from a single sample in a study of blood T cells in healthy people across ages. Then a second PCR, running about 7 to 11 cycles, was carried out with a sample-barcoded 5' primer and a J-beta primer mix. Using its own MiXCR run on the 5' RACE reads, TCRdb lists one record per CDR3 protein. Of fewer than 2 million distinct CDR3 sequences detected, approximately 39% appear once; the ten largest clones hold approximately 22%. The sample comprised blood. The receptors were gathered from a human donor in good health.

Regarding this clonotype: With a much larger clone just one base away, this may be a read error. V usage is TRBV18 and J usage is TRBJ2-1; D unclear. The CDR3 has 14 residues. From germline, CDR1 is KGHSH and CDR2 LQKENI. V was trimmed by 2 bases and J by 10 bases, leaving 15 bases between them. The CDR3 protein is CASSPGNSENEQFF. CDR3 bases: TGTGCCAGCTCACCAGGAAACTCAGAAAACGAGCAGTTCTTC.

This clonotype was recorded at least ten times. The chain combines TRBV25-1 with TRBJ2-5, with D unresolved. This CDR3 is built from 13 residues. Germline V CDR1 and CDR2: MGHDK, SYGVNS. The germline V and J ends were trimmed by 5 bases and 3 bases, with 10 bases remaining between them. CDR3 sequence (DNA): TGTGCCAGCAGTAAAGTGGGAAAAGAGACCCAGTACTTC. Protein sequence: CASSKVGKETQYF.

The chain has TRBV7-2 and TRBJ2-5; D not resolved. The DNA end is a closer match to TRBJ2-7, so the J assignment may be wrong. The germline V gene encodes CDR1 SGHTA and CDR2 FQGNSA. CDR3 size: 13 residues. The CDR3 loop is CASSLALINEQYF. DNA of the CDR3: TGTGCCAGCAGCTTAGCGCTTATAAACGAGCAGTACTTC.

This clonotype was counted only a few times. The chain couples TRBV7-2 to TRBJ2-1; tentatively, D is TRBD2 (5 bases). The V gene's germline CDR1 is SGHTA and CDR2 FQGNSA. CDR3 length: 14 residues. V was clipped by 5 bases and J by 0 bases, with 8 bases between them. The CDR3 reads CASSADYSYNEQFF. CDR3 sequence (DNA): TGTGCCAGCAGCGCTGACTACTCCTACAATGAGCAGTTCTTC.

The V and J genes are TRBV6-2 or TRBV6-3 and TRBJ2-7, with a weak D call TRBD2 (6 bases). This CDR3 region has 13 residues. V was shortened by 6 bases and J by 5 bases, with 14 bases between the two germline ends. Looked up from germline, CDR1 is MNHEY and CDR2 is SVGEGT. The CDR3 is CASRVSGVHEQYF. In DNA form, the CDR3 reads TGTGCCAGCAGAGTATCGGGGGTCCACGAGCAGTACTTC.

This clonotype was observed a handful of times. The chain joins TRBV7-2 to TRBJ1-6; D ambiguous. The germline V and J ends were trimmed by 1 base and 8 bases, with 15 bases remaining between them. This CDR3 has 16 residues. CDR1 and CDR2 (germline): SGHTA, FQGNSA. The CDR3 region has the DNA TGTGCCAGCAGCTTAGGCGTCCCCCGGGCGGATTCACCCCTCCACTTT. Translation gives CASSLGVPRADSPLHF.

The CDR3 region is CATSDGNRTPREQFF. CDR3 bases: TGTGCCACCAGTGACGGGAACCGAACCCCCCGGGAGCAGTTCTTC. This chain links TRBV24-1 with TRBJ2-1, with D tentatively TRBD2 (5 bases). Between the trimmed V and J ends, which lost 4 bases and 10 bases, there was a span of 19 bases. CDR3 size: 15 residues. Per germline, CDR1 KGHDR and CDR2 SFDVKD.

The rearrangement links TRBV2 to TRBJ1-5; D gene uncertain. Trimming took off 4 bases at V and 0 bases at J, with 7 bases between the two ends. Germline CDR1 and CDR2: SNHLY and FYNNEI. This CDR3 comprises 14 residues. CDR3: CASSATFSNQPQHF. The CDR3 DNA is TGTGCCAGCAGTGCTACATTTAGCAATCAGCCCCAGCATTTT.

This chain connects TRBV7-2 to TRBJ2-1; D may match TRBD1 or TRBD2 (5 bases each). CDR3 length equals 11 residues. Trimming left V 1 base short and J 11 bases short, with 6 bases between. The germline CDR1 and CDR2 sequences are SGHTA and FQGNSA. CDR3 loop: CASSLVGQQFF. The CDR3 DNA sequence: TGTGCCAGCAGCTTAGTGGGACAGCAGTTCTTC.

The chain uses TRBV2 and TRBJ1-2; maybe TRBD1 (5 bases). Trimming stripped 7 bases from V and 4 bases from J, with 16 bases between. The CDR3 runs 14 residues. Germline-derived CDR1 and CDR2 are SNHLY and FYNNEI. DNA for the CDR3: TGTGCCAGCACCAAGGCTTCTAGGGGCTATGGCTACACCTTC. Its protein product is CASTKASRGYGYTF.

The chain has TRBV12-3 or TRBV12-4 and TRBJ1-5; no definite D call. The CDR3 is 14 amino acids. The ends were cut back, 2 bases at V and 0 bases at J, with 5 bases in the middle. CDR3 sequence reads: CASSLQFSNQPQHF. CDR3 bases: TGTGCCAGCAGTTTACAGTTTAGCAATCAGCCCCAGCATTTT.

V gene TRBV6-2 or TRBV6-3 combines with J gene TRBJ2-3; TRBD1 aligns across 12 bases. The CDR3 loop spans 14 amino acids. Germline loops: CDR1 MNHEY, CDR2 SVGEGT. V trimming: 5 bases; J trimming: 8 bases; junction bases outside the gene matches: 5. This chain's CDR3 is CASSLGQGAGTQYF. In DNA, the CDR3 is TGTGCCAGCAGTCTGGGACAGGGGGCTGGTACGCAGTATTTT.

This chain joins TRBV20-1 and TRBJ2-2; 10 nucleotides agree with TRBD2. Germline CDR1 DFQATT, CDR2 SNEGSKA (reference sequence). The CDR3 is made up of 17 amino acids. Losses at the gene ends were 3 bases for V and 7 bases for J; bases not matched to a gene: 14. The CDR3, as DNA: TGCAGTGCTAGCCCCGCCGGAGCGGGGGGGCATAACGGGGAGCTGTTTTTT. This gives the protein CSASPAGAGGHNGELFF.

This clonotype occurred a few times. The chain carries TRBV21-1 and TRBJ2-4; whether TRBD1, the table's D call, matches the DNA was not checked. TRBV21-1 is shown as a pseudogene. The length of the CDR3 is 18 residues. CDR3 residues: CASIKKIGTGKAKNIQYF. CDR3 bases: TGTGCCAGCATCAAAAAAATCGGGACAGGGAAAGCCAAAAACATTCAGTACTTC.

This clonotype has more than one count but fewer than ten. This chain's CDR3 is CASSVERGYEQYF. Written as DNA, the CDR3 is TGTGCCAGCAGCGTAGAAAGGGGCTACGAGCAGTACTTC. V usage is TRBV9 and J usage is TRBJ2-7; a weak D match, TRBD1 (5 bases). Germline V gene data show CDR1 as SGDLS and CDR2 as YYNGEE. The ends were cut back, 0 bases at V and 3 bases at J, with 7 bases in the middle. This CDR3 comprises 13 residues.

About this clonotype: A much bigger clone sits one base away, suggesting this may be a read error. The rearrangement joins TRBV12-3 or TRBV12-4 to TRBJ1-2; D not certain. V was shortened by 8 bases and J by 1 base, with 2 bases between the two germline ends. The CDR3 is made up of 10 amino acids. The CDR3 spells CASGNYGYTF. CDR3 coding DNA: TGTGCCAGCGGTAACTATGGCTACACCTTC.

The chain is built from TRBV6-2 or TRBV6-3 and TRBJ1-2; D gene uncertain. Germline V gene data show CDR1 as MNHEY and CDR2 as SVGEGT. The CDR3 loop spans 13 amino acids. V lost 0 bases and J lost 10, with 12 bases in between. In DNA form, the CDR3 reads TGTGCCAGCAGTTACTCGTCTTCGGTAGACTACACCTTC. Translation gives CASSYSSSVDYTF.